The subject of this entry is one T cell receptor beta chain. Described time point: newly diagnosed GD, antithyroid drugs for less than 3 months. Extracted RNA from PBMCs served as the source of the TCR library. Investigators report Graves' disease was diagnosed under American Thyroid Association guidelines. With EDTA tubes as the receptacles, roughly 9.7 milliliters of peripheral blood were drawn. The source of the sample is a study of regulatory T cells in long-lasting Graves disease. The TCR beta library used iRepertoire HTBI primers with Arm-PCR amplification of CDR3. Authors' data handling: The samples yielded approximately 62 TRBV and 14 TRBJ segments. TCRdb ran MiXCR on the multiplex PCR reads and lists one entry per CDR3 protein. TCRdb's processing, not the authors' own work, is the source of the V and J calls. The sample contains 350,000 to 450,000 distinct CDR3 sequences, under 15% of which appear only once.

These data were also filed under a second study, of T cells in Graves' hyperthyroidism and ophthalmopathy.

Sequencing was performed on peripheral blood mononuclear cells (PBMCs), taken at new diagnosis, from a patient treated with antithyroid drugs. The receptor's source is a woman aged 25-40 years with Graves disease.

The CDR3 loop reads CASRTREGRYNEQFF. CDR3 in DNA: TGCGCCAGCAGGACCCGGGAGGGCCGGTACAATGAGCAGTTCTTC. V is TRBV5-1 and J is TRBJ2-1, with TRBD2 matching 8 bases. The germline V gene encodes CDR1 SGHRS and CDR2 YFSETQ. The CDR3 length is 15 residues. Germline trimming cut 5 bases from V and 4 bases from J; bases unmatched to any gene: 8. The whole variable domain, filled in from reference TRBV5-1 and TRBJ2-1, reads KAGVTQTPRYLIKTRGQQVTLSCSPISGHRSVSWYQQTPGQGLQFLFEYFSETQRNKGNFPGRFSGRQFSNSRSEMNVSTLELGDSALYLCASRTREGRYNEQFFGPGTRLTVL.